The present T cell receptor (beta chain) was sequenced within a study of shared clonotypes between healthy human individuals. The study's findings and limits: Naive subsets generally exceeded memory subsets in estimated richness.

Only in-frame clones appear in the TCRdb table, and some are missing; sequencing was by immunoSEQ multiplex PCR. This table has 850,000 to 1,200,000 clones, about 75% appearing once. This CDR3 spans 14 amino acids. In germline, CDR1 is WSHSY, CDR2 SAAADI. The V gene lost 4 bases and the J gene lost 6 bases, with 13 bases spanning the gap. As to this clone: Its antigen remains unidentified.

Healthy adults negative for HIV, lacking recent acute infections or vaccinations, served as donors. Caucasian adults residing in Nashville, Tennessee made up all the donors. Researchers partitioned CD4+ cells into CD45RA+ naive and CD45RA-negative memory subsets. The chain uses TRBV10-2 and TRBJ2-1, with D tentatively TRBD2 (7 bases). This clonotype originated in a man aged 18 to 29 in good health. The source material was memory CD4+ T cells sorted from blood. Subset specified: CD45RA-negative fraction. CDR3 bases: TGCGCCAGCAGTGGGCGGGGGCCCTTCAATGAGCAGTTCTTC. It yields the protein CASSGRGPFNEQFF.